These 22 T cell receptor beta chains originate from one sample sequenced in a study of cytomegalovirus exposure and HLA in healthy donors. Use of 60 Vbeta and 13 Jbeta primers characterized the PCR. Using immunoSEQ multiplex PCR, the repertoire was profiled, and TCRdb retains in-frame clones only, with some absent. Among about 120,000 clones listed, about 70% were seen once. The sequencing sample was made of PBMCs. The receptors stem from a male donor in good health and CMV-seronegative.

The chain couples TRBV28 to TRBJ2-3, with 8 bases lining up with TRBD2. The V gene end was trimmed by 4 bases and the J gene end by 5 bases; junction bases not matched to a gene: 5. Germline V gives CDR1 MDHEN, CDR2 SYDVKM. This CDR3 is 14 amino acids long. The CDR3 coding sequence is TGTGCCAGCAGTTCGGGGGGGCCGTTAGATACGCAGTATTTT. Translating it yields CASSSGGPLDTQYF.

V and J are TRBV30 and TRBJ2-7; the D gene is possibly TRBD2 (6 bases). The CDR3 extends over 12 amino acids. Germline V lookup: CDR1 GTSNPN, CDR2 SVGIG (reference sequence). V shed 5 bases and J shed 1 base, with 9 bases lying between them. The CDR3 here is CAWGDFSYEQYF. The CDR3 bases are TGTGCCTGGGGGGACTTTTCCTACGAGCAGTACTTC.

CDR3 sequence reads: CASSLAAGLAGGRYEQYF. In DNA, the CDR3 is TGTGCCAGCAGCTTAGCGGCTGGTCTAGCGGGGGGGCGATACGAGCAGTACTTC. The chain links TRBV7-6 to TRBJ2-7, with 12 bases matching TRBD2. In germline, CDR1 is SGHVS, CDR2 FNYEAQ. This CDR3 comprises 18 residues. V shed 0 bases and J 4 bases; nucleotides not matched to a gene: 10. Combining the CDR3 with reference TRBV7-6 and TRBJ2-7 gives the whole variable domain GAGVSQSPRYKVTKRGQDVALRCDPISGHVSLYWYRQALGQGPEFLTYFNYEAQQDKSGLPNDRFSAERPEGSISTLTIQRTEQRDSAMYRCASSLAAGLAGGRYEQYFGPGTRLTVT.

The chain recombines TRBV15 with TRBJ2-7; D gene ambiguous. The CDR3 spans 14 residues. Germline V gives CDR1 LNHNV, CDR2 YYDKDF (reference sequence). Trimming shortened V by 6 bases and J by 3 bases, and 15 bases separated the two germline ends. The CDR3 spells CATSHSSPHYEQYF. The CDR3 DNA follows: TGTGCCACCAGTCACTCCTCCCCCCACTACGAGCAGTACTTC.

This clone was seen a single time. V usage is TRBV6-1 and J usage is TRBJ1-2; D is perhaps TRBD1 (6 bases). V lost 10 bases to trimming and J lost 7 bases, with 19 bases between them. The germline CDR1 and CDR2 sequences are MNHNS and SASEGT. The CDR3 consists of 13 residues. The CDR3 sequence: CATPGQSVGGYTF. CDR3 nucleotides: TGTGCCACACCAGGACAGTCAGTAGGTGGCTACACCTTC.

The chain links TRBV30 to TRBJ1-2; a possible D gene is TRBD1 (6 bases). The V gene lost 3 bases and the J gene lost 5 bases, with 10 bases spanning the gap. CDR3 length: 12 amino acids. Germline V gene lookup returns CDR1 GTSNPN and CDR2 SVGIG (reference sequence). The CDR3 bases are TGTGCCTGGAGGCGGACAGATTATGGCTACACCTTC. It encodes CAWRRTDYGYTF.

This rearrangement joins TRBV7-9 to TRBJ2-1, with 12 bases identical to TRBD2. V shed 2 bases, J shed 6 bases, and the junction held 2 bases outside the gene matches. Germline V gene lookup returns CDR1 SEHNR and CDR2 FQNEAQ (reference sequence). The CDR3 loop spans 15 amino acids. CDR3 coding DNA: TGTGCCAGCAGCTTACCTAGCGGGGGGGCCAATGAGCAGTTCTTC. It specifies CASSLPSGGANEQFF.

The genes are TRBV5-5 and TRBJ1-2, with 10 bases fitting TRBD1. This CDR3 contains 16 residues. V shed 2 bases, J shed 8 bases, and the junction held 12 bases outside the gene matches. Looked up from germline, CDR1 is SGHKS and CDR2 is YYEKEE (reference sequence). The CDR3 DNA reads as TGTGCCAGCAGCTTAACAACTGTGGACAGGGGGGTAGGCTACACCTTC. This codes for CASSLTTVDRGVGYTF.

The chain uses TRBV18 and TRBJ2-3; D possibly corresponds to TRBD1 (6 bases). Per germline, CDR1 KGHSH and CDR2 LQKENI. V lost 0 bases and J 6 bases, leaving 22 bases between the germline ends. This CDR3 region has 18 residues. The CDR3 bases are TGTGCCAGCTCACCACCACTATGGGACAAGGCGGGTTGGGATACGCAGTATTTT. It translates to CASSPPLWDKAGWDTQYF.

The chain joins TRBV28 to TRBJ1-2; D is perhaps TRBD1 (6 bases). Between the trimmed V and J ends, which lost 7 bases and 5 bases, there was a span of 14 bases. Per the germline V gene, CDR1 is MDHEN and CDR2 is SYDVKM. This CDR3 region has 13 residues. The CDR3 nucleotides are TGTGCCAGCACGGGGGGCAGACGATATGGCTACACCTTC. Its translation is CASTGGRRYGYTF.

CDR3: CSVEEGRSYEQYF. In DNA form, the CDR3 reads TGCAGCGTTGAAGAGGGCAGATCCTACGAGCAGTACTTC. The chain uses TRBV29-1 and TRBJ2-7, with D hard to call. Germline lookup yields CDR1 SQVTM and CDR2 ANQGSEA. Deletions cut 0 bases from V and 1 base from J, with 7 bases between. The CDR3 length is 13 residues.

The V gene is TRBV4-1, the J gene TRBJ1-5, with a tentative D call TRBD1 (6 bases). The CDR3 loop spans 14 amino acids. CDR1 MGHRA and CDR2 YSYEKL come from the germline V gene. Trimming removed 3 bases from V and 2 bases from J, with 8 bases in between. CDR3 nucleotides: TGCGCCAGCAGCCAGGGGGCCGGCAATCAGCCCCAGCATTTT. This codes for CASSQGAGNQPQHF.

The chain uses TRBV28 and TRBJ1-5, with D possibly matching TRBD1 (5 bases). The V end lost 6 bases, the J end lost 4 bases, and 13 bases lay between the germline ends. The length of the CDR3 is 14 residues. Germline V CDR1 and CDR2: MDHEN, SYDVKM. The CDR3 is CASRIRVGNQPQHF. DNA for the CDR3: TGTGCCAGCAGGATCAGGGTAGGGAATCAGCCCCAGCATTTT.

The chain recombines TRBV30 with TRBJ2-3; 9 bases fit TRBD1. Germline trimming cut 3 bases from V and 2 bases from J; bases unmatched to any gene: 6. CDR1 and CDR2 (germline): GTSNPN, SVGIG (reference sequence). This CDR3 spans 15 amino acids. CDR3 sequence: CAWRSRTGATDTQYF. The CDR3 DNA follows: TGTGCCTGGAGATCGAGGACAGGGGCCACAGATACGCAGTATTTT. Complete variable domain (other parts from reference TRBV30 and TRBJ2-3): SQTIHQWPATLVQPVGSPLSLECTVEGTSNPNLYWYRQAAGRGLQLLFYSVGIGQISSEVPQNLSASRPQDRQFILSSKKLLLSDSGFYLCAWRSRTGATDTQYFGPGTRLTVL.

This rearrangement joins TRBV2 to TRBJ1-1, with 7 bases identical to TRBD1. CDR3 size: 15 residues. Germline CDR1 is SNHLY and CDR2 is FYNNEI. Trimming took 2 bases from V and 5 from J; bases not matched to a gene: 8. In DNA form, the CDR3 reads TGTGCCAGCAGTGAACTGACACAGGGGCGTACTGAAGCTTTCTTT. This codes for CASSELTQGRTEAFF.

The chain recombines TRBV4-3 with TRBJ2-3; D is ambiguous. In germline, CDR1 is LGHNA, CDR2 YSLEER. The CDR3 is 16 residues long. Trimming removed 0 bases at V and 2 bases at J, with 12 bases between. In nucleotides, the CDR3 is TGCGCCAGCAGCCAAGAGGCTAGTTTTCTCACAGATACGCAGTATTTT. It encodes CASSQEASFLTDTQYF.

This clone showed up just a few times. The chain links TRBV6-1 to TRBJ1-5, with a possible D match to TRBD1 (6 bases). Trimming removed 5 bases at V and 4 bases at J, with 9 bases between. The germline V gene encodes CDR1 MNHNS and CDR2 SASEGT. The CDR3 is 13 amino acids. The CDR3 DNA follows: TGTGCCAGCAGTAAACAGGGTAATCAGCCCCAGCATTTT. It specifies CASSKQGNQPQHF.

The chain is built from TRBV18 and TRBJ2-1, with 10 positions matching TRBD2. There are 16 residues in the CDR3. Germline trimming cut 0 bases from V and 10 bases from J; bases unmatched to any gene: 9. Germline-derived CDR1 and CDR2 are KGHSH and LQKENI. CDR3 sequence: CASSPPRVAGGREQFF. The CDR3 coding sequence is TGTGCCAGCTCACCACCGAGGGTAGCGGGAGGAAGGGAGCAGTTCTTC.

The chain carries TRBV18 and TRBJ2-7; 9 positions agree with TRBD1. The trim removed 5 bases at V and 7 bases at J, leaving 9 bases unmatched. The CDR3 contains 14 residues. CDR1 KGHSH and CDR2 LQKENI come from the germline V gene. The CDR3 here is CASSLGQGFLEQYF. DNA for the CDR3: TGTGCCAGCTCATTAGGACAGGGGTTCTTGGAGCAGTACTTC.

The J gene is TRBJ1-2, the V gene TRBV7-9; tentatively, D is TRBD1 (5 bases). The length of the CDR3 is 15 residues. Deletions cut 5 bases from V and 7 bases from J, with 20 bases between. Germline V gives CDR1 SEHNR, CDR2 FQNEAQ (reference sequence). CDR3 sequence (DNA): TGTGCCAGCAGCGGAGAGTGGGGGGTTGAGAGTGGCTACACCTTC. As protein: CASSGEWGVESGYTF. Filled out from reference TRBV7-9 and TRBJ1-2, the complete variable domain reads DTGVSQNPRHKITKRGQNVTFRCDPISEHNRLYWYRQTLGQGPEFLTYFQNEAQLEKSRLLSDRFSAERPKGSFSTLEIQRTEQGDSAMYLCASSGEWGVESGYTFGSGTRLTVV.

The V and J genes are TRBV4-1 and TRBJ2-1; 8 bases are shared with TRBD2. The length of the CDR3 is 17 residues. The V segment lost 3 bases and the J segment 0 bases; nucleotides outside the gene matches: 7. In germline, CDR1 is MGHRA, CDR2 YSYEKL. The CDR3 region has the DNA TGCGCCAGCAGCCAGGTTAAGCGGGGGAGCTCCTACAATGAGCAGTTCTTC. As protein: CASSQVKRGSSYNEQFF.

This clone has just one count. V gene TRBV7-9 combines with J gene TRBJ2-1, with 7 bases lining up with TRBD1. Unmatched junction bases numbered 9, after V lost 3 bases and J lost 7 bases. The V gene's germline CDR1 is SEHNR and CDR2 FQNEAQ (reference sequence). CDR3 size: 15 residues. CDR3 sequence (DNA): TGTGCCAGCAGCTTGGACAGGTTAATGCATAATGAGCAGTTCTTC. Translating it yields CASSLDRLMHNEQFF.